This note documents a single TCR beta chain sequence. The data were taken from a study of CD8 T cells in Susac syndrome. TCR beta sequencing was performed on blood CD8+ and CD4+ T cells. In contrast to the negatively isolated CD8+ and CD4+ T cells, TEMRA cells were FACS-enriched. An amount of RNA that ranged from about 0.45 to 1 ug was reverse transcribed with random hexamers. The method of amplification for TCR beta CDR3 was immunoSEQ multiplex PCR, covering 54 Vbeta and 13 Jbeta. TCRdb reprocessed the immunoSEQ multiplex PCR reads via MiXCR and lists one record per CDR3 protein. This table holds a few hundred thousand distinct CDR3 sequences, approximately 85% found once. Germline values: CDR1 WSHSY, CDR2 SAAADI. Trimming cost V 8 bases and J 5 bases; bases outside gene matches: 21. This CDR3 contains 19 residues.

The source of this sequence is a human donor with multiple sclerosis. Input material: CD8+ T cells from PBMCs. The chain uses TRBV10-2 and TRBJ2-1; 10 bases align to TRBD2. CDR3 DNA: TGCGCCAGCCCTATACTAAGACAGGTGACTAGCGGGCGTAACAATGAGCAGTTCTTC. Its protein product is CASPILRQVTSGRNNEQFF.